The sample holds one count of the clone carrying this TCR beta chain. Its antigen is unidentified. A much bigger clone sits one base away, suggesting this may be a read error. Primers used in a second PCR of about 6 to 12 cycles were a sample-barcoded 5' primer and a J-beta primer mix. Each CDR3 protein gets one entry after TCRdb re-called the 5' RACE reads with MiXCR. This repertoire shows about 1.6 million distinct CDR3 sequences, 34% found once; its top ten account for around 11%. CDR3 length equals 13 residues. Germline-derived CDR1 and CDR2 are MGHRA and YSYEKL. These data originate in a study of blood T cells in healthy people across ages. Whole-study results and caveats: Comparison with aged donors showed that long-lived donors had more naive CD4+ cells and higher diversity. A roughly linear fall in TCR beta diversity per million T cells was seen with increasing age.

Sequences were obtained from blood. This TCR derives from a woman aged 30 to 39 in good health. The V call is TRBV4-1, the J call TRBJ2-5, with D hard to call. CDR3 DNA sequence: TGCGCCAGCAGCCAAGGTGAGAAAGAGGCCCAGTACTTC. It yields the protein CASSQGEKEAQYF.